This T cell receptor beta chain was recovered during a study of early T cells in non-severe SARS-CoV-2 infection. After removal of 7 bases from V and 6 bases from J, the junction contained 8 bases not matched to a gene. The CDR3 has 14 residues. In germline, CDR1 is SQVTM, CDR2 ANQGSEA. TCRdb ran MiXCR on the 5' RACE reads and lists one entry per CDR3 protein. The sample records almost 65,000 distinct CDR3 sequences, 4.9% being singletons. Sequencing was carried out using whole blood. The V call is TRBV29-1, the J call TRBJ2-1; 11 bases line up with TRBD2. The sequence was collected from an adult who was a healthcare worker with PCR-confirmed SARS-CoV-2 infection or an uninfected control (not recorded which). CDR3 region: CSDLLAGGFNEQFF. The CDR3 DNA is TGCAGCGACCTGCTAGCGGGGGGCTTCAATGAGCAGTTCTTC.